These 10 T cell receptor beta chains originate from one sample sequenced in a study of T cell responses to AZD1222 COVID-19 vaccine. Produced via immunoSEQ multiplex PCR; TCRdb's table is partial and in-frame only. The profile covers under 170,000 clones, with more than 85% appearing a single time and 2.5% to 4% taken by the ten largest. The sample consisted of peripheral blood, taken 28 days after the second AZD1222 dose. The receptors derive from an adult who received the AZD1222 COVID-19 vaccine.

The chain employs TRBV7-8 and TRBJ2-1; 7 bases map to TRBD2. The trim removed 5 bases at V and 5 bases at J, leaving 12 bases unmatched. The CDR3 length is 16 residues. Germline V gene sequence: CDR1 SGHVS, CDR2 FQNEAQ. Here the CDR3 reads CASSIPGGGRNNEQFF. CDR3 DNA: TGTGCCAGCAGCATACCGGGCGGGGGACGGAACAATGAGCAGTTCTTC.

On this clone: This sample also contains other DNA sequences that code for the same CDR3. The J gene is TRBJ2-7, the V gene TRBV12-3 or TRBV12-4; the D is unclear. This CDR3 contains 11 residues. Trimming removed 1 base from V and 4 bases from J, with 2 bases in between. The CDR3 region is CASSLVYEQYF. In DNA form, the CDR3 reads TGTGCCAGCAGTTTAGTATACGAGCAGTACTTC.

The chain is built from TRBV3-1 (or the pseudogene TRBV3-2) and TRBJ2-5; 11 nucleotides agree with TRBD1. The CDR3 is made up of 15 amino acids. The germline CDR1 and CDR2 sequences are LGHDT and YNNKEL (reference sequence). V was clipped by 4 bases and J by 3 bases; unmatched bases: 4. CDR3 sequence reads: CASSRRTGGEETQYF. The CDR3 DNA reads as TGTGCCAGCAGCCGAAGGACAGGGGGCGAAGAGACCCAGTACTTC.

This clone was seen just once. The chain combines TRBV18 with TRBJ1-1, with 8 bases matching TRBD1. CDR1 KGHSH and CDR2 LQKENI come from the germline V gene. V was clipped by 10 bases and J by 3 bases; unmatched bases: 7. The CDR3 has 13 amino acids. CDR3 in amino acids: CATFETGDTEAFF. The CDR3 DNA follows: TGTGCCACCTTTGAGACAGGGGACACTGAAGCTTTCTTT.

V and J are TRBV12-3 or TRBV12-4 and TRBJ2-7; tentative D call: TRBD2 (5 bases). Trimming left V 2 bases short and J 7 bases short, with 12 bases between. The CDR3 runs 13 residues. As DNA, the CDR3 is TGTGCCAGCAGTTTAAAGGGAGCCTGGGAGCAGTACTTC. Translation: CASSLKGAWEQYF.

The chain links TRBV19 to TRBJ1-2, with a weak D call TRBD1 (6 bases). V lost 5 bases to trimming and J lost 6 bases, with 13 bases between them. This CDR3 is built from 13 residues. Germline V gene data show CDR1 as LNHDA and CDR2 as SQIVND (reference sequence). Here the CDR3 DNA reads TGTGCCAGTAGTCATGATCACAGGGATGGCTACACCTTC. Protein sequence: CASSHDHRDGYTF.

The rearrangement joins TRBV5-4 to TRBJ2-1; 9 bases fit TRBD2. This CDR3 contains 15 residues. CDR1 SGHNT and CDR2 YYREEE come from the germline V gene (reference sequence). With 0 bases clipped from V and 6 bases from J, the junction kept 4 bases outside the gene matches. In DNA, the CDR3 is TGTGCCAGCAGCTTGGTACCTAGCGGGATCAATGAGCAGTTCTTC. Residues: CASSLVPSGINEQFF. Variable domain in full (rest from reference TRBV5-4 and TRBJ2-1): ETGVTQSPTHLIKTRGQQVTLRCSSQSGHNTVSWYQQALGQGPQFIFQYYREEENGRGNFPPRFSGLQFPNYSSELNVNALELDDSALYLCASSLVPSGINEQFFGPGTRLTVL.

The V gene is TRBV28, the J gene TRBJ2-7; 10 bases line up with TRBD2. This CDR3 contains 14 residues. Germline values: CDR1 MDHEN, CDR2 SYDVKM. Trimming cost V 6 bases and J 2 bases; bases outside gene matches: 4. Here the CDR3 reads CASSPAGGPYEQYF. CDR3 bases: TGTGCCAGCAGCCCAGCGGGAGGGCCCTACGAGCAGTACTTC.

The gene calls are TRBV29-1 and TRBJ2-2, with 7 bases lining up with TRBD2. The CDR3 sequence is 14 residues long. In germline, CDR1 is SQVTM, CDR2 ANQGSEA. After removal of 4 bases from V and 6 bases from J, the junction contained 8 bases not matched to a gene. In nucleotides, the CDR3 is TGCAGCGTTGGGAGGGAGGGCGTGGCCGGGGAGCTGTTTTTT. This gives the protein CSVGREGVAGELFF.

The chain employs TRBV6-5 and TRBJ2-3; the match to TRBD2 covers 9 bases. This CDR3 comprises 16 residues. Germline values: CDR1 MNHEY, CDR2 SVGAGI. J lost 2 bases, V lost 2 bases, and 5 bases had no gene match. The CDR3 is CASSYAGGGVTDTQYF. The CDR3 bases are TGTGCCAGCAGTTACGCGGGAGGGGGGGTCACAGATACGCAGTATTTT.